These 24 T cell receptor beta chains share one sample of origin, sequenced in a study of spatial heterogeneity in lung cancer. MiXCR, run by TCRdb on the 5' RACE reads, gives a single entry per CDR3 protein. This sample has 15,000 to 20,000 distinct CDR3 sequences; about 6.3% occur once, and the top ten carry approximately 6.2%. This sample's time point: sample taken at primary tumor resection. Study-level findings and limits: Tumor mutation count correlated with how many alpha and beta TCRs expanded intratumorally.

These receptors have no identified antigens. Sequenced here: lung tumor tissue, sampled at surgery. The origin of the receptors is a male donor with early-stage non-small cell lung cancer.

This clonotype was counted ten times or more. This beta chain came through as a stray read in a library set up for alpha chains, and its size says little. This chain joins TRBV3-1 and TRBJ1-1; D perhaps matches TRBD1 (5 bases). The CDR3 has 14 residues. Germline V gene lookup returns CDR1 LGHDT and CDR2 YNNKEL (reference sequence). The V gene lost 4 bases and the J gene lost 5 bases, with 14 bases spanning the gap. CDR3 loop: CASSLTGGGTEAFF. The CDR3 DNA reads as TGTGCCAGCAGCCTAACCGGTGGGGGGACTGAAGCTTTCTTT.

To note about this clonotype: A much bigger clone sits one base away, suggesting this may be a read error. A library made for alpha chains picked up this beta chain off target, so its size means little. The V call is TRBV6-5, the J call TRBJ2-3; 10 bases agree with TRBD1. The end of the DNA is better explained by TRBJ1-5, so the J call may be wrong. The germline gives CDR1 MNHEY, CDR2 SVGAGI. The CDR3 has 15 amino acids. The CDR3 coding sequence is TGTGCCAGCAGTCGACAGGGGGCAAGGACAGATACGCAGCATTTT. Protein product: CASSRQGARTDTQHF.

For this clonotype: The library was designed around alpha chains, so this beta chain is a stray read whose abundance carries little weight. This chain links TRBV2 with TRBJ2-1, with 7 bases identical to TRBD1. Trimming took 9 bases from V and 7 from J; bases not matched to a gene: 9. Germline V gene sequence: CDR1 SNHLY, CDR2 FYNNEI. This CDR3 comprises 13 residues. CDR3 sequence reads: CASKEGAFNEQFF. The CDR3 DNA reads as TGTGCCAGTAAAGAGGGGGCGTTTAATGAGCAGTTCTTC.

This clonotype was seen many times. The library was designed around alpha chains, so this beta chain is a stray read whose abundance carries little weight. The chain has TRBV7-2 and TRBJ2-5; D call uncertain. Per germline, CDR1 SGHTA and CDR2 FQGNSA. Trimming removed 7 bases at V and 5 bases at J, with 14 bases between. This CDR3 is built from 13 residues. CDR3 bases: TGTGCCAGCACCTCGAGCGTCGGGGAGACCCAGTACTTC. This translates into CASTSSVGETQYF.

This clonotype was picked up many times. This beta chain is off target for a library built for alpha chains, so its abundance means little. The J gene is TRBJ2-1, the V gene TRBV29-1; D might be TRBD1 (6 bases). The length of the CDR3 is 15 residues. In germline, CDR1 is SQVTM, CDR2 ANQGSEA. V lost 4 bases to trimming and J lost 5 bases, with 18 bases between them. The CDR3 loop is CSVAPMGAGHNEQFF. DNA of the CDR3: TGCAGCGTTGCCCCCATGGGGGCTGGACACAATGAGCAGTTCTTC.

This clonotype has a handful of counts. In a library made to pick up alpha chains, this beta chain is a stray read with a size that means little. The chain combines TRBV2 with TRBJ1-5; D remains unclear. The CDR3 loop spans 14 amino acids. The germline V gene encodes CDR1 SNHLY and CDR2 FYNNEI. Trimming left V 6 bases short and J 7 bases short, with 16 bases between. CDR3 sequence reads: CASRAGATGQPQHF. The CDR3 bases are TGTGCCAGCAGGGCAGGCGCGACTGGACAGCCCCAGCATTTT.

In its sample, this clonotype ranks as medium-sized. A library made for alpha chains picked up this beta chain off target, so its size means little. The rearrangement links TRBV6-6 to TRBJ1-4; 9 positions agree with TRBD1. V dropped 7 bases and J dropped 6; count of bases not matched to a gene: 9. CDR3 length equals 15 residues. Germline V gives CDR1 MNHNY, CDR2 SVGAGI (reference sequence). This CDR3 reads CASIPYRGQDEKLFF. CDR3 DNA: TGTGCCAGCATCCCCTACAGGGGGCAGGATGAAAAACTGTTTTTT.

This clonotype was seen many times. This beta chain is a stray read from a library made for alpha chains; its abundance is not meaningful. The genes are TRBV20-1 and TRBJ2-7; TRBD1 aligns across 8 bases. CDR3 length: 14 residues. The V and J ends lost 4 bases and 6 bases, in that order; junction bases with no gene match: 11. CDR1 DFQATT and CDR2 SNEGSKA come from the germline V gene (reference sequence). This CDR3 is CSATQGAHLSEQYF. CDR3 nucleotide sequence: TGCAGTGCTACGCAGGGGGCGCATTTGTCCGAGCAGTACTTC.

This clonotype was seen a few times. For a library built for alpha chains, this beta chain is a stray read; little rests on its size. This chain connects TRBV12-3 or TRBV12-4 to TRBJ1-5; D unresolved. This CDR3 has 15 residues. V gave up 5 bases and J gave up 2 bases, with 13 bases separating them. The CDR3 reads CASSTSQVGNQPQHF. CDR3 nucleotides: TGTGCCAGCAGTACGTCCCAGGTGGGCAATCAGCCCCAGCATTTT.

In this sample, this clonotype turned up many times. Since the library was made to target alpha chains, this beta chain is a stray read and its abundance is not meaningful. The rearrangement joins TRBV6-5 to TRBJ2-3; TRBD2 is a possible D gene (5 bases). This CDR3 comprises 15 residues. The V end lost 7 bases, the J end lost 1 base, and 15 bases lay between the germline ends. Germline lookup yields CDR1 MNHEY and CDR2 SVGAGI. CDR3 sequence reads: CASTRGWGGTDTQYF. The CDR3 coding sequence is TGTGCCAGCACCCGAGGCTGGGGAGGCACAGATACGCAGTATTTT.

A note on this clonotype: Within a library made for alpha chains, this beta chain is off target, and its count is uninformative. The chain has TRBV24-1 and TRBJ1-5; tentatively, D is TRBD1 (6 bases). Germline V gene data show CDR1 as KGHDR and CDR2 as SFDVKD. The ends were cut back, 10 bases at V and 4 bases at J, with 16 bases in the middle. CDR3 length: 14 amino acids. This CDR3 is CATQLRGLNQPQHF. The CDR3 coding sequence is TGTGCCACGCAACTCCGGGGGCTGAATCAGCCCCAGCATTTT.

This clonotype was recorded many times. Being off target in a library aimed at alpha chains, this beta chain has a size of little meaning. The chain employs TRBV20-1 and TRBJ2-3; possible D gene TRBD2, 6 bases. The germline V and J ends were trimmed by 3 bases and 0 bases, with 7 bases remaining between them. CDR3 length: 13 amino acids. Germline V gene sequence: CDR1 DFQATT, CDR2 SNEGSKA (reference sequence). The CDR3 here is CSASGGSTDTQYF. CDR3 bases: TGCAGTGCTAGCGGGGGTAGCACAGATACGCAGTATTTT.

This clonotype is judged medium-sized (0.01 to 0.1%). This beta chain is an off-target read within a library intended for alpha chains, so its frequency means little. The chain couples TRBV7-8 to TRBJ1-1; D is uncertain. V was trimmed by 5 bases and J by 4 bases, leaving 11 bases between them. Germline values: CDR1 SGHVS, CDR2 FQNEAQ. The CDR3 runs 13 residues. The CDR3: CASSPARATEAFF. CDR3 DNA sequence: TGTGCCAGCAGCCCGGCGAGGGCCACTGAAGCTTTCTTT.

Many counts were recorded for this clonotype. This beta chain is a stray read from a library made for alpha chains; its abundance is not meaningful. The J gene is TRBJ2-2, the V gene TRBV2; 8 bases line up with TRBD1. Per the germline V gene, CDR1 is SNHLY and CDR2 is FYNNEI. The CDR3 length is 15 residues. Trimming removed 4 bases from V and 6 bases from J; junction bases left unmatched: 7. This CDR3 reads CASSVWTGWAGELFF. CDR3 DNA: TGTGCCAGCAGTGTATGGACAGGGTGGGCCGGGGAGCTGTTTTTT.

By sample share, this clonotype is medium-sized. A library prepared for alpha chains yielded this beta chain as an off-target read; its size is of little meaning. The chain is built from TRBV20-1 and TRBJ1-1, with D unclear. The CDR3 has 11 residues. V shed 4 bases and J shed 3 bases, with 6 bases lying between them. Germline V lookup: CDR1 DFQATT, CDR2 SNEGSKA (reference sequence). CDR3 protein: CSAKVYTEAFF. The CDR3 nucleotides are TGCAGTGCTAAAGTGTACACTGAAGCTTTCTTT.

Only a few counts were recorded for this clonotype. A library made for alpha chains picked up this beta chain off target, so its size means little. The CDR3 DNA sequence: TGTGCCAGCAGTTCACAGGCTACGGGGGAAGCTTTCTTT. As protein: CASSSQATGEAFF. The chain combines TRBV7-2 with TRBJ1-1; TRBD1 might be the D (5 bases). There are 13 residues in the CDR3. The V gene lost 6 bases and the J gene lost 8 bases, with 16 bases spanning the gap. Germline CDR1 and CDR2: SGHTA and FQGNSA.

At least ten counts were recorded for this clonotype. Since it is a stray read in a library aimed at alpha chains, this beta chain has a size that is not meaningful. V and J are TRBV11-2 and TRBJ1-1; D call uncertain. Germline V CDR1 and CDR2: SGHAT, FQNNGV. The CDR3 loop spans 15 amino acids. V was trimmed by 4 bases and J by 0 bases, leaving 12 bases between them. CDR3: CASSSWTLMNTEAFF. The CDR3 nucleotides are TGTGCCAGCAGCTCGTGGACTCTCATGAACACTGAAGCTTTCTTT.

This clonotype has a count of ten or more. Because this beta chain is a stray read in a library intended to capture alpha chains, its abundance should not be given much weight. The CDR3 protein is CSAREDRGNQPQHF. For the CDR3, the DNA is TGCAGTGCTAGAGAGGACAGGGGCAATCAGCCCCAGCATTTT. This rearrangement joins TRBV20-1 to TRBJ1-5; TRBD1 matches at 8 bases. Germline V gene data show CDR1 as DFQATT and CDR2 as SNEGSKA (reference sequence). This CDR3 is built from 14 residues. The V gene end was trimmed by 0 bases and the J gene end by 2 bases; junction bases not matched to a gene: 0.

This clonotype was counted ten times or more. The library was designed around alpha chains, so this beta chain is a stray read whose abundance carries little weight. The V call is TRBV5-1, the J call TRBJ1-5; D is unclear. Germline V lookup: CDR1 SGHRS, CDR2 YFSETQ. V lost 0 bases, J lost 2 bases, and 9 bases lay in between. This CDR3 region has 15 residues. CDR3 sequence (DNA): TGCGCCAGCAGCTTGGAGGGTTCGCGCAATCAGCCCCAGCATTTT. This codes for CASSLEGSRNQPQHF.

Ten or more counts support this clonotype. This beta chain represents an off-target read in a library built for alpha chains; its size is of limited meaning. The CDR3 DNA sequence: TGCAGCGTTGAAAGTCCGGCAGGGCTAAACACCGGGGAGCTGTTTTTT. Its translation: CSVESPAGLNTGELFF. V and J are TRBV29-1 and TRBJ2-2; possible D gene TRBD1, 5 bases. This CDR3 has 16 amino acids. V lost 2 bases, J lost 2 bases, and 15 bases lay in between. Germline V CDR1 and CDR2: SQVTM, ANQGSEA.

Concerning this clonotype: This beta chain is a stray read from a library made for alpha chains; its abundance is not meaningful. The CDR3 region has the DNA TGTGCCAGCAGTTCCGGACAGTCGGCTAATGAAAAACTGTTTTTT. Amino acids: CASSSGQSANEKLFF. The chain uses TRBV6-5 and TRBJ1-4; TRBD1 is a possible D gene (6 bases). This CDR3 region has 15 residues. V was shortened by 4 bases and J by 3 bases, with 12 bases between the two germline ends. Germline CDR1 and CDR2: MNHEY and SVGAGI.

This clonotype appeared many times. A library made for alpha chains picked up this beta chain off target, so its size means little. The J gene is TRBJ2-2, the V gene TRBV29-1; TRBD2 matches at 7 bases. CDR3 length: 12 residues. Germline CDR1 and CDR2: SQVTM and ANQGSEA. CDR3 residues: CSWRGTTGELFF. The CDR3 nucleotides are TGCAGTTGGCGGGGGACCACCGGGGAGCTGTTTTTT.

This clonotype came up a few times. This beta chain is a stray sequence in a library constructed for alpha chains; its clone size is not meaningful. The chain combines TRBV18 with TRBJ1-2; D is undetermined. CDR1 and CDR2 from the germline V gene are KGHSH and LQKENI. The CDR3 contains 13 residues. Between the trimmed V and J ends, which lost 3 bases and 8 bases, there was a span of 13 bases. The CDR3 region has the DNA TGTGCCAGCTCACCTGAAGGGTCCCACGGCTACACCTTC. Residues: CASSPEGSHGYTF.

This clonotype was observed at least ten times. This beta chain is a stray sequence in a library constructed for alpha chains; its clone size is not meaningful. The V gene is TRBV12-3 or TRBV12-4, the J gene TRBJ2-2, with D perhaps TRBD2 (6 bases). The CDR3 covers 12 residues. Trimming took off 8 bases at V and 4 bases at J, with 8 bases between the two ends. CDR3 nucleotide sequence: TGTGCCAGCGGGACTGGCACCGGGGAGCTGTTTTTT. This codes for CASGTGTGELFF.